Below, one TCR beta chain is given with its context. The sample comes from a study of T cell changes during pregnancy in multiple sclerosis. Sequencing was performed with immunoSEQ multiplex PCR; in TCRdb, only in-frame clones are kept and a portion is missing. This table has over 65,000 clones, around 94% appearing once. Trimming took 0 bases from V and 3 from J; bases not matched to a gene: 6. Per the germline V gene, CDR1 is WSHSY and CDR2 is SAAADI. The CDR3 loop spans 18 amino acids. V is TRBV10-2 and J is TRBJ2-1; 12 bases align to TRBD2. This TCR was recovered from a female donor with multiple sclerosis, enrolled in a pregnancy study. The sequences come from peripheral blood, collected in the third trimester of pregnancy. CDR3 loop: CASSESALAGGNYNEQFF. For the CDR3, the DNA is TGCGCCAGCAGTGAGTCGGCACTAGCGGGGGGAAACTACAATGAGCAGTTCTTC.